The clone carrying this T cell receptor (beta chain) was found a few times. Among the exclusions were patients with other autoimmune diseases, uncontrolled infections, pregnancy or lactation. The evidence that diagnosis relied on was clinical symptoms, serum thyroxine, TRAb, thyroid ultrasound and orbital computed tomography. TCR beta CDR3 amplification used RNA transcripts. Second-round multiplex PCR followed a first-round RT-PCR using HTBI primers. TCRdb reanalysed the multiplex PCR reads using MiXCR and keeps one entry per CDR3 protein. Here the sample spans about 550,000 distinct CDR3 sequences, 39% being singletons. This entry comes from a study of Graves' ophthalmopathy and Graves' hyperthyroidism. V shed 3 bases and J 0 bases; nucleotides not matched to a gene: 1. In germline, CDR1 is MDHEN, CDR2 SYDVKM. The CDR3 spans 14 residues.

Sequenced sample: peripheral blood or thyroid tissue (not recorded which). V usage is TRBV28 and J usage is TRBJ2-7; TRBD2 matches at 8 bases. This clonotype was obtained from an adult man with Graves' hyperthyroidism. In DNA form, the CDR3 reads TGTGCCAGCAGTTTTAGCGGGGACTCCTACGAGCAGTACTTC. Translating it yields CASSFSGDSYEQYF.